These T cell receptor beta chains were read from a single sample in a study of control samples from healthy donors and cancer patients. The method was immunoSEQ multiplex PCR; TCRdb's version includes in-frame clones alone and lacks a portion of them. The repertoire holds 130,000 to 150,000 clones, with under 90% as singletons. What was sequenced was blood. The receptors here all came from a man aged 25 to 45 in good health. The CDR3 runs from the conserved cysteine through the conserved F or W. A D gene is named only where the DNA matches it firmly. Size is stated for part of the rows, as once, few or many counts, or as a class when the clone is expanded.

NA	TRBV27	TRBJ1-2	NA	CASSPQGVYGYTF
NA	TRBV6-5	TRBJ2-1	NA	CASSYTGLGNEQFF
NA	TRBV6-5	TRBJ2-2	NA	CASSSPLDFPSGELFF
NA	TRBV6-2/TRBV6-3	TRBJ2-7	TRBD1	CASSRTGPTYEQYF
NA	TRBV13	TRBJ1-2	TRBD1	CASSLGRQGLSPGYTF
NA	TRBV7-9	TRBJ2-7	TRBD2	CASSSTSGEQYF
NA	TRBV6-2/TRBV6-3	TRBJ2-1	TRBD2	CASSYLAGLNYNEQFF
NA	TRBV4-3	TRBJ1-3	NA	CASSQEASSGNTIYF
NA	TRBV11-2	TRBJ1-4	NA	CASSHPKEKLFF
NA	TRBV4-1	TRBJ1-4	TRBD1	CASRLRVDRGDEKLFF
NA	TRBV7-9	TRBJ2-2	NA	CASSFTASVTGELFF
NA	TRBV7-9	TRBJ2-7	NA	CASSLVGGSYEQYF
NA	TRBV6-5	TRBJ2-4	TRBD1	CASRRQGKSRGIQYF
once	TRBV2	TRBJ2-1	TRBD2	CASTRSWGRANNEQFF
few	TRBV5-6	TRBJ2-2	NA	CASSRRGGRGGELFF
NA	TRBV29-1	TRBJ2-1	TRBD1	CSVEDVETGVLNEQFF
NA	TRBV3-1/TRBV3-2	TRBJ2-1	NA	CASRQRDEQFF
few	TRBV27	TRBJ1-1	NA	CASSLNGGAGTEAFF
NA	TRBV28	TRBJ1-1	NA	CASSTGSSEAFF
NA	TRBV3-1/TRBV3-2	TRBJ1-1	NA	CASSQTDSRTEAFF
NA	TRBV12-1	TRBJ2-1	NA	CASSFPDEASGSYNEQFF
NA	TRBV6-6	TRBJ2-3	TRBD2	CASRTGGSTDTQYF
NA	TRBV11-3	TRBJ2-7	TRBD2	CASSLPGGASYEQYF
few	TRBV5-6	TRBJ1-3	NA	CASSSPGRWSLEAGNTIYF
NA	TRBV3-1/TRBV3-2	TRBJ2-2	NA	CASSPTRGPNTGELFF
NA	TRBV5-1	TRBJ2-2	NA	CASSSGGTGLSGELFF
NA	TRBV19	TRBJ1-2	NA	CASSIGWEYLFYGYTF
NA	TRBV4-1	TRBJ1-6	NA	CASSRLDRDINSPLHF
NA	TRBV24-1	TRBJ1-2	NA	CATSDGQKNNYGYTF
NA	TRBV7-9	TRBJ1-2	NA	CASSPLQGHGYTF
NA	TRBV24-1	TRBJ2-7	TRBD1	CATSSGTGNSYEQYF
NA	TRBV27	TRBJ2-7	TRBD2	CASSLLAGTYEQYF
NA	TRBV5-1	TRBJ2-1	NA	CASSLTPPARYNEQFF
once	TRBV4-3	TRBJ1-5	NA	CASSQDWRVGNQPQHF
NA	TRBV30	TRBJ1-5	NA	CAWRDPRPRENQPQHF